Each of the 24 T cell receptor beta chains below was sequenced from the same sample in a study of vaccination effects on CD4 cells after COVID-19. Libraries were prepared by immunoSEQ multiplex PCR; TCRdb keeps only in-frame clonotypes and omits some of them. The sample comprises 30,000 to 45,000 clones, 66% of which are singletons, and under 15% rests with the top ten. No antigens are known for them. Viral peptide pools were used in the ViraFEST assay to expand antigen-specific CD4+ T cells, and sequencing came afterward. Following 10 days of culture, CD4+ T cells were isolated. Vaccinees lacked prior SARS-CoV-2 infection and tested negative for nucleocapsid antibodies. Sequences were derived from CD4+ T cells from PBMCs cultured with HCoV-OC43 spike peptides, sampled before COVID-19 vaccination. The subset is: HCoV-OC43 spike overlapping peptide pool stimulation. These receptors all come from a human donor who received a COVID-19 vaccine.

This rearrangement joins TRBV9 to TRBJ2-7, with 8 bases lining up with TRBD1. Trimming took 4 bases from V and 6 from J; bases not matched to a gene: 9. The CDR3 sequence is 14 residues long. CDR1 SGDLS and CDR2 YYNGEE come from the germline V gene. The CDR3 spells CASSKGVTGGEQYF. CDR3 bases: TGTGCCAGCAGCAAGGGGGTAACAGGGGGCGAGCAGTACTTC.

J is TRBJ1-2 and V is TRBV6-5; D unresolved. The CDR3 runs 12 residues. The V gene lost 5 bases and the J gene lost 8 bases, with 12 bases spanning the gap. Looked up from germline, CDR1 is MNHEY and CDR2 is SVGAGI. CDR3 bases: TGTGCCAGCAGTCAGGAACAAGGCGGCTACACCTTC. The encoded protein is CASSQEQGGYTF.

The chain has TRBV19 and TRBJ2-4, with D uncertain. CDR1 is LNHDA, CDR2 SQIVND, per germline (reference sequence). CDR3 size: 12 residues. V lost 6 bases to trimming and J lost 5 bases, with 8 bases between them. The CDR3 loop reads CASSRTENIQYF. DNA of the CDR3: TGTGCCAGTAGCCGAACAGAAAACATTCAGTACTTC.

The CDR3: CASSEQPRGYTF. The CDR3 DNA sequence: TGTGCCAGCAGTGAACAACCAAGAGGCTACACCTTC. The gene calls are TRBV2 and TRBJ1-2, with D uncertain. V lost 2 bases to trimming and J lost 8 bases, with 9 bases between them. This CDR3 is 12 amino acids long. In germline, CDR1 is SNHLY, CDR2 FYNNEI.

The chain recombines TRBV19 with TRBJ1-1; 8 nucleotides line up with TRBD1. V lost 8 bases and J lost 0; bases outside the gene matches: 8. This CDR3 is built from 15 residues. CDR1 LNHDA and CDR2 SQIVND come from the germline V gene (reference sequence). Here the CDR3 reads CASGPGQAMNTEAFF. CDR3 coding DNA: TGTGCCAGTGGTCCGGGACAGGCAATGAACACTGAAGCTTTCTTT.

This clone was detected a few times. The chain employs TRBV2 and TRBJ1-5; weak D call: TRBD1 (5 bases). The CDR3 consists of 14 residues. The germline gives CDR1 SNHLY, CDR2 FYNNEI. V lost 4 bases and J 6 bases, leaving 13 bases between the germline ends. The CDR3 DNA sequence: TGTGCCAGCAGTGTATATGGGACGGTTCAGCCCCAGCATTTT. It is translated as CASSVYGTVQPQHF.

The CDR3 reads CASSPSFVGGVSGANVLTF. In DNA form, the CDR3 reads TGTGCCAGCTCACCTTCCTTCGTAGGGGGGGTCTCTGGGGCCAACGTCCTGACTTTC. The rearrangement joins TRBV18 to TRBJ2-6; possible D gene TRBD2, 7 bases. Germline V gives CDR1 KGHSH, CDR2 LQKENI. V lost 3 bases to trimming and J lost 0 bases, with 18 bases between them. The CDR3 consists of 19 residues.

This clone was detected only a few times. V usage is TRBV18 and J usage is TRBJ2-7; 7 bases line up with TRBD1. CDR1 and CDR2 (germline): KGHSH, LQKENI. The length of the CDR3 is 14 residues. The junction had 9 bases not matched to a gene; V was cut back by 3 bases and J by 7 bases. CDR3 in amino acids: CASSPDRVKGEQYF. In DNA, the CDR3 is TGTGCCAGCTCACCCGACAGGGTAAAAGGAGAGCAGTACTTC.

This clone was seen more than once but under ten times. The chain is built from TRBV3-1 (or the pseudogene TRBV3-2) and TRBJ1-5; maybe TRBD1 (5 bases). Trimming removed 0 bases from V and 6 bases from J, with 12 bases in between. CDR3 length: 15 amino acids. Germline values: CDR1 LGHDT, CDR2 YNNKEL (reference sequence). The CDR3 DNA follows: TGTGCCAGCAGCCAAGATTTGTCCGGGGGTCAGCCCCAGCATTTT. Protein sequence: CASSQDLSGGQPQHF.

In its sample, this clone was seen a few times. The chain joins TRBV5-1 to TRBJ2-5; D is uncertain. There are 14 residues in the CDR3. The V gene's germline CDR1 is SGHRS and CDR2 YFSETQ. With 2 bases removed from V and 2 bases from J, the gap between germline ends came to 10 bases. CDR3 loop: CASSFRSQQETQYF. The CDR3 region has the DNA TGCGCCAGCAGCTTCAGGTCCCAGCAAGAGACCCAGTACTTC.

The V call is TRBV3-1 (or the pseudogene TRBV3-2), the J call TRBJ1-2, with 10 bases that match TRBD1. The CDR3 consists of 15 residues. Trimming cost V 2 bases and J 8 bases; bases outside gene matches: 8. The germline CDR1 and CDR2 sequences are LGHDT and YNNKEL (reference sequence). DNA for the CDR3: TGTGCCAGCAGCCAAAAGGGGACAGGGGCTAGAGGCTACACCTTC. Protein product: CASSQKGTGARGYTF.

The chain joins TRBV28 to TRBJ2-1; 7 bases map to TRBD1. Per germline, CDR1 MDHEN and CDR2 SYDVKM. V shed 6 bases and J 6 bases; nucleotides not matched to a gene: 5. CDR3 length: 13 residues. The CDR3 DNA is TGTGCCAGCAGGCGACAGGGCAGCAATGAGCAGTTCTTC. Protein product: CASRRQGSNEQFF.

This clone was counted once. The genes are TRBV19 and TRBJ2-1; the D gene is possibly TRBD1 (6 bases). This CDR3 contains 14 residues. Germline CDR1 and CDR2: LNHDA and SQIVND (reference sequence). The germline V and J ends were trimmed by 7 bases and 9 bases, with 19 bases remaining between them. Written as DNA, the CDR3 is TGTGCCAGTAAGGGGGAACGAGGGTCCAGTGAGCAGTTCTTC. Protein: CASKGERGSSEQFF.

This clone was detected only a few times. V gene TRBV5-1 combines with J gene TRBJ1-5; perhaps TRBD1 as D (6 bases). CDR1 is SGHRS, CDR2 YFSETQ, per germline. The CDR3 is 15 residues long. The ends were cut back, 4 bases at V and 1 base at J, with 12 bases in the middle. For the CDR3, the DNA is TGCGCCAGCAGCCCATCAGGACAGAGCAATCAGCCCCAGCATTTT. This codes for CASSPSGQSNQPQHF.

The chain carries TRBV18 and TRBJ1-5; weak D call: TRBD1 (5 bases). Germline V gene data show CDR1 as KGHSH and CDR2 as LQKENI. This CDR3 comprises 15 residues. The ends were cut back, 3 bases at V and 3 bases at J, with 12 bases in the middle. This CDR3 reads CASSPLGGNNQPQHF. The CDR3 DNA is TGTGCCAGCTCACCCCTCGGGGGAAACAATCAGCCCCAGCATTTT.

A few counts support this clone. CDR3 sequence reads: CSVDRDSYGYTF. CDR3 sequence (DNA): TGCAGCGTAGATAGGGACAGCTATGGCTACACCTTC. The gene calls are TRBV29-1 and TRBJ1-2; 7 bases match TRBD1. The length of the CDR3 is 12 residues. CDR1 is SQVTM and CDR2 is ANQGSEA in the germline V gene. J lost 4 bases, V lost 6 bases, and 5 bases had no gene match. The variable domain in full, completed from reference TRBV29-1 and TRBJ1-2, reads SAVISQKPSRDICQRGTSLTIQCQVDSQVTMMFWYRQQPGQSLTLIATANQGSEATYESGFVIDKFPISRPNLTFSTLTVSNMSPEDSSIYLCSVDRDSYGYTFGSGTRLTVV.

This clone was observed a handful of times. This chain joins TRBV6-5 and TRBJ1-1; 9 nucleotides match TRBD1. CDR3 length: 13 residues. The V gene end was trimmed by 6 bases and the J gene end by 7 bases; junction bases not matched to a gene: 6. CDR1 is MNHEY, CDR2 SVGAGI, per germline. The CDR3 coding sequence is TGTGCCAGCAGGTTTACAGGGGGCGGTGAAGCTTTCTTT. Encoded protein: CASRFTGGGEAFF.

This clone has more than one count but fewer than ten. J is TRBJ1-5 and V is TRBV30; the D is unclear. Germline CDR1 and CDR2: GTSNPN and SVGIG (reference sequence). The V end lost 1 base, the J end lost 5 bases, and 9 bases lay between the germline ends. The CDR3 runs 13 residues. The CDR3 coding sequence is TGTGCCTGGAGTGGTACAGCAGATCAGCCCCAGCATTTT. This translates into CAWSGTADQPQHF.

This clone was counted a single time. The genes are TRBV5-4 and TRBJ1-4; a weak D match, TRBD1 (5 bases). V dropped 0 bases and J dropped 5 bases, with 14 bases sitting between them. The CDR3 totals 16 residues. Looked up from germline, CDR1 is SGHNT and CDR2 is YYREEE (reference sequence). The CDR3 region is CASSLDGPGGNEKLFF. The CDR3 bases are TGTGCCAGCAGCTTGGACGGGCCGGGGGGAAATGAAAAACTGTTTTTT.

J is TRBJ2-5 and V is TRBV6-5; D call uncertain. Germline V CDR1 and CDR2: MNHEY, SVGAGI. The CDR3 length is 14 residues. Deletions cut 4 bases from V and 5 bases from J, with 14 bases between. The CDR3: CASSSLDKTETQYF. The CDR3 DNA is TGTGCCAGCAGTTCCCTTGACAAAACCGAGACCCAGTACTTC.

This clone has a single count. Here the CDR3 reads CASSQDRFRGTSGGTYNEQFF. CDR3 bases: TGTGCCAGCAGCCAAGATCGGTTTAGGGGGACTAGCGGGGGGACATACAATGAGCAGTTCTTC. The V gene is TRBV14, the J gene TRBJ2-1; 15 bases line up with TRBD2. The CDR3 has 21 amino acids. The J segment lost 4 bases and the V segment lost 0 bases, leaving 13 bases of the junction unmatched. CDR1 is SGHDN, CDR2 FVKESK, per germline.

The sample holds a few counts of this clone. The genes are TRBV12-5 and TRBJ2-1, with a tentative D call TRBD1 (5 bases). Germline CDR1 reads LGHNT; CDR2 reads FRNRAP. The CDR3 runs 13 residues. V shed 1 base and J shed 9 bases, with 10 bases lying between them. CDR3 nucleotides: TGTGCTAGTGGTTTGGGGCGACAGAGTGAGCAGTTCTTC. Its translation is CASGLGRQSEQFF.

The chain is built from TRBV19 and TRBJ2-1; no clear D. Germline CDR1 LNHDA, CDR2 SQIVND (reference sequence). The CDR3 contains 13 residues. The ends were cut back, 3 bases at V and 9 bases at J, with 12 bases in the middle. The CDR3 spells CASSISARPEQFF. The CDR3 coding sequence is TGTGCCAGTAGTATCTCCGCTAGGCCTGAGCAGTTCTTC.

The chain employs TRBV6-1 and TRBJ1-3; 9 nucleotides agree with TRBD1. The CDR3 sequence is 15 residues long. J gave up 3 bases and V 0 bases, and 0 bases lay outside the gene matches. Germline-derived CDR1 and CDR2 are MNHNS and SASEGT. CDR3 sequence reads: CASSEATGGGNTIYF. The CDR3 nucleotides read TGTGCCAGCAGTGAAGCGACAGGGGGTGGAAACACCATATATTTT.